This T cell receptor (beta chain) was observed in a study of blood T cell repertoires in COVID-19. At the level of the study: Sample material is recorded as cDNA or gDNA derived from T cells, B-cell-depleted T cells, or PBMCs.

Methods used by the authors: Reference gene primer amplification yielded estimated nucleated cell counts. This table comes from immunoSEQ multiplex PCR, and its TCRdb copy is limited to in-frame clones, with some not included. The V and J calls and clone size were taken over from that table, and D and trimming were inferred from the DNA. The sample has nearly 95,000 clones; roughly 80% are singletons. The CDR3 length is 12 residues. Germline V CDR1 and CDR2: LGHDT, YNNKEL (reference sequence). Trimming shortened V by 0 bases and J by 5 bases, and 4 bases separated the two germline ends. This receptor was taken from a human donor in a cohort sampled during active COVID-19. Source material: peripheral blood. The chain employs TRBV3-1 (or the pseudogene TRBV3-2) and TRBJ2-5; no firm D call. CDR3 DNA: TGTGCCAGCAGCCAAGAAGCCGAGACCCAGTACTTC. Amino acid sequence: CASSQEAETQYF.